The 29 T cell receptor beta chains below come from one sample, sequenced in a study of blood T cell repertoires in COVID-19. TCRdb's copy holds only in-frame clones and misses some; the assay was immunoSEQ multiplex PCR. The data contain around 220,000 clones, roughly 88% of them singletons. Material for sequencing was PBMCs or T cells enriched from blood (not recorded which). The receptor source for this set is a woman in her forties or fifties with acute COVID-19.

The chain uses TRBV28 and TRBJ2-3, with D tentatively TRBD1 (5 bases). Germline assignment: CDR1 MDHEN and CDR2 SYDVKM. Trimming took off 1 base at V and 0 bases at J, with 17 bases between the two ends. The CDR3 is made up of 18 amino acids. The CDR3 DNA is TGTGCCAGCAGTTTATTCGCCAGGGTCAGGATGAGCACAGATACGCAGTATTTT. This translates into CASSLFARVRMSTDTQYF.

The chain employs TRBV6-5 and TRBJ2-5; no clear D. V shed 0 bases and J shed 0 bases, with 8 bases lying between them. Germline assignment: CDR1 MNHEY and CDR2 SVGAGI. The CDR3 spans 15 residues. The CDR3 nucleotides are TGTGCCAGCAGTTACTCGAGTAAGTACCAAGAGACCCAGTACTTC. This gives the protein CASSYSSKYQETQYF.

This chain uses TRBV7-9 with TRBJ1-3; possibly TRBD1 for D (6 bases). CDR3 length: 15 amino acids. V lost 5 bases and J lost 2, with 13 bases in between. The germline gives CDR1 SEHNR, CDR2 FQNEAQ (reference sequence). The CDR3, as DNA: TGTGCCAGCAGCCCTCCTAGGACAGCTGGAAACACCATATATTTT. Translated, it gives CASSPPRTAGNTIYF.

The genes are TRBV11-2 and TRBJ2-3; 11 bases are a match to TRBD2. CDR1 SGHAT and CDR2 FQNNGV come from the germline V gene. J was trimmed by 2 bases and V by 2 bases; bases with no gene match: 6. The CDR3 runs to 17 residues. The CDR3 sequence: CASSLLTSGDFTDTQYF. The DNA of the CDR3 is TGTGCCAGCAGCTTATTGACTAGCGGGGATTTCACAGATACGCAGTATTTT.

Written as DNA, the CDR3 is TGTGCCAGCAGCTACCAGGGGGGAGTGACAGATACGCAGTATTTT. Residues: CASSYQGGVTDTQYF. The chain links TRBV27 to TRBJ2-3; possibly TRBD1 for D (7 bases). The CDR3 spans 15 residues. CDR1 and CDR2 (germline): MNHEY, SMNVEV (reference sequence). Trimming removed 6 bases from V and 3 bases from J, with 16 bases in between.

V is TRBV19 and J is TRBJ2-5; 11 bases match TRBD1. The J segment lost 4 bases and the V segment lost 4 bases, leaving 8 bases of the junction unmatched. Germline CDR1 is LNHDA and CDR2 is SQIVND (reference sequence). The CDR3 totals 16 residues. The CDR3 reads CASSTTTGTGGETQYF. In DNA form, the CDR3 reads TGTGCCAGTAGTACAACCACCGGGACAGGGGGAGAGACCCAGTACTTC.

This chain uses TRBV3-1 (or the pseudogene TRBV3-2) with TRBJ2-7; maybe TRBD2 (5 bases). CDR1 is LGHDT, CDR2 YNNKEL, per germline (reference sequence). CDR3 length equals 13 residues. The ends were cut back, 10 bases at V and 1 base at J, with 14 bases in the middle. DNA for the CDR3: TGTGCCACACAGAGAGCGGAATCCTACGAGCAGTACTTC. It translates to CATQRAESYEQYF.

V gene TRBV7-2 combines with J gene TRBJ2-5, with 15 bases matching TRBD2. Germline values: CDR1 SGHTA, CDR2 FQGNSA. This CDR3 spans 18 amino acids. The trim removed 0 bases at V and 5 bases at J, leaving 7 bases unmatched. The CDR3 sequence is CASSLASRGLAGGETQYF. The CDR3 region has the DNA TGTGCCAGCAGCTTAGCCTCCCGAGGACTAGCGGGAGGGGAGACCCAGTACTTC.

The chain combines TRBV5-4 with TRBJ1-1; D is perhaps TRBD1 (5 bases). The CDR3 length is 14 residues. Trimming took 5 bases from V and 0 from J, leaving 11 bases between them. The germline CDR1 and CDR2 sequences are SGHNT and YYREEE (reference sequence). The CDR3 nucleotides are TGTGCCAGCAGACAAGACAGAATGAACACTGAAGCTTTCTTT. This gives the protein CASRQDRMNTEAFF.

The chain carries TRBV6-4 and TRBJ2-5; 14 bases line up with TRBD2. The trim removed 10 bases at V and 4 bases at J, leaving 14 bases unmatched. Per the germline V gene, CDR1 is MRHNA and CDR2 is SNTAGT. This CDR3 region has 17 residues. CDR3 in DNA: TGTGCCACCAGCCCCTTGAGTGGACTAGCGGGAGGAGAGACCCAGTACTTC. Encoded protein: CATSPLSGLAGGETQYF.

This clone was seen only once. This chain links TRBV21-1 with TRBJ2-7; the table's TRBD1 call for D was not verified on the DNA. TRBV21-1 is recorded as a pseudogene. The CDR3 contains 15 residues. CDR3 region: CASSTQTHCSYEQYF. The CDR3, as DNA: TGTGCCAGCAGCACCCAGACACACTGCTCCTACGAGCAGTACTTC.

V gene TRBV4-1 combines with J gene TRBJ1-2; D ambiguous. The germline CDR1 and CDR2 sequences are MGHRA and YSYEKL. CDR3 length: 13 amino acids. The V gene lost 1 base and the J gene lost 4 bases, with 7 bases spanning the gap. DNA of the CDR3: TGCGCCAGCAGCCAAGGGGAGGGCTATGGCTACACCTTC. Its translation: CASSQGEGYGYTF.

V usage is TRBV30 and J usage is TRBJ1-2, with 8 bases identical to TRBD1. The CDR3 totals 15 residues. The V and J ends lost 2 bases and 4 bases, in that order; junction bases with no gene match: 9. Germline values: CDR1 GTSNPN, CDR2 SVGIG (reference sequence). The CDR3 loop reads CAWSPDGRGPYGYTF. The CDR3 region has the DNA TGTGCCTGGAGTCCCGACGGCAGGGGGCCCTATGGCTACACCTTC. Looking up the rest from reference TRBV30 and TRBJ1-2 gives the full variable domain: SQTIHQWPATLVQPVGSPLSLECTVEGTSNPNLYWYRQAAGRGLQLLFYSVGIGQISSEVPQNLSASRPQDRQFILSSKKLLLSDSGFYLCAWSPDGRGPYGYTFGSGTRLTVV.

This clone appeared a single time. This rearrangement joins TRBV28 to TRBJ1-3; no reliable D call. The CDR3 spans 14 residues. CDR1 is MDHEN and CDR2 is SYDVKM in the germline V gene. V lost 5 bases to trimming and J lost 1 base, with 9 bases between them. The CDR3 sequence is CASSLLHSGNTIYF. For the CDR3, the DNA is TGTGCCAGCAGTCTACTACATTCTGGAAACACCATATATTTT. Full variable domain (missing parts from reference TRBV28 and TRBJ1-3): DVKVTQSSRYLVKRTGEKVFLECVQDMDHENMFWYRQDPGLGLRLIYFSYDVKMKEKGDIPEGYSVSREKKERFSLILESASTNQTSMYLCASSLLHSGNTIYFGEGSWLTVV.

The CDR3 here is CATSDLVSGGTGELFF. DNA for the CDR3: TGTGCCACCAGTGATTTGGTGTCCGGGGGCACCGGGGAGCTGTTTTTT. The chain links TRBV24-1 to TRBJ2-2, with D perhaps TRBD2 (6 bases). CDR1 and CDR2 (germline): KGHDR, SFDVKD. V lost 0 bases and J lost 4, with 11 bases in between. This CDR3 spans 16 amino acids.

The chain joins TRBV7-9 to TRBJ2-5; TRBD1 agrees at 8 bases. The CDR3 is 15 residues long. CDR1 is SEHNR, CDR2 FQNEAQ, per germline (reference sequence). V lost 2 bases and J lost 5; bases outside the gene matches: 7. The CDR3 nucleotides are TGTGCCAGCAGCTTAAGGGCAGGGGGCCATGAGACCCAGTACTTC. This encodes CASSLRAGGHETQYF.

The chain uses TRBV29-1 and TRBJ2-7; 8 bases map to TRBD1. Trimming cost V 4 bases and J 4 bases; bases outside gene matches: 3. This CDR3 has 12 amino acids. Germline V lookup: CDR1 SQVTM, CDR2 ANQGSEA. CDR3 amino acids: CSVVRGHYEQYF. CDR3 nucleotides: TGCAGCGTTGTCAGGGGGCATTACGAGCAGTACTTC.

The CDR3 nucleotides read TGCGCCAGCAGCGCGAGGACAGGGTCCTACAATGAGCAGTTCTTC. It translates to CASSARTGSYNEQFF. V gene TRBV5-1 combines with J gene TRBJ2-1; the match to TRBD1 covers 8 bases. Germline-derived CDR1 and CDR2 are SGHRS and YFSETQ. This CDR3 has 15 residues. After removal of 4 bases from V and 1 base from J, the junction contained 4 bases not matched to a gene.

V gene TRBV15 combines with J gene TRBJ2-3; no reliable D call. This CDR3 has 15 residues. Trimming stripped 1 base from V and 5 bases from J, with 13 bases between. Germline CDR1 reads LNHNV; CDR2 reads YYDKDF (reference sequence). This CDR3 is CATSRGVLSGDTQYF. CDR3 nucleotides: TGTGCCACCAGCAGAGGAGTCCTATCAGGAGATACGCAGTATTTT.

This clone has a single count. The rearrangement links TRBV27 to TRBJ2-5; 12 nucleotides line up with TRBD2. Losses at the gene ends were 5 bases for V and 5 bases for J; bases not matched to a gene: 9. The CDR3 consists of 16 residues. The germline V gene has CDR1 MNHEY and CDR2 SMNVEV (reference sequence). This CDR3 is CASSHLLAGGPETQYF. CDR3 coding DNA: TGTGCCAGCAGTCACCTTCTAGCGGGAGGGCCTGAGACCCAGTACTTC.

This chain links TRBV14 with TRBJ2-7; no reliable D call. Germline loops: CDR1 SGHDN, CDR2 FVKESK. CDR3 length: 11 amino acids. V dropped 4 bases and J dropped 6 bases, with 7 bases sitting between them. DNA for the CDR3: TGTGCCAGCAGCCTAGAACTCGAGCAGTACTTC. Its translation is CASSLELEQYF.

The rearrangement links TRBV28 to TRBJ2-1; 7 positions agree with TRBD2. J gave up 5 bases and V 1 base, and 11 bases lay outside the gene matches. From germline, CDR1 is MDHEN and CDR2 SYDVKM. The CDR3 loop spans 17 amino acids. The CDR3 sequence is CASSLFVGTSEDNEQFF. The CDR3 DNA reads TGTGCCAGCAGTTTATTCGTCGGCACTAGCGAGGACAATGAGCAGTTCTTC. The variable domain in full, with the rest retrieved from reference TRBV28 and TRBJ2-1, is DVKVTQSSRYLVKRTGEKVFLECVQDMDHENMFWYRQDPGLGLRLIYFSYDVKMKEKGDIPEGYSVSREKKERFSLILESASTNQTSMYLCASSLFVGTSEDNEQFFGPGTRLTVL.

V and J are TRBV7-9 and TRBJ2-3; 8 bases agree with TRBD1. Looked up from germline, CDR1 is SEHNR and CDR2 is FQNEAQ (reference sequence). Trimming took 4 bases from V and 4 from J; bases not matched to a gene: 1. The CDR3 is made up of 13 amino acids. As DNA, the CDR3 is TGTGCCAGCAGCTCAGGGGGCCCAGATACGCAGTATTTT. Its translation is CASSSGGPDTQYF.

The chain uses TRBV6-2 or TRBV6-3 and TRBJ1-1; a possible D gene is TRBD1 (5 bases). There are 15 residues in the CDR3. V gave up 6 bases and J gave up 5 bases, with 19 bases separating them. Germline CDR1 and CDR2: MNHEY and SVGEGT. The CDR3 sequence is CASSDPPGPYTEAFF. CDR3 nucleotide sequence: TGTGCCAGCAGCGACCCCCCAGGGCCGTATACTGAAGCTTTCTTT.

The chain employs TRBV9 and TRBJ2-7; 7 bases map to TRBD1. The CDR3 is made up of 19 amino acids. The J segment lost 4 bases and the V segment lost 4 bases, leaving 23 bases of the junction unmatched. Germline lookup yields CDR1 SGDLS and CDR2 YYNGEE. CDR3 protein: CASSPLEYRGPSLIYEQYF. In nucleotides, the CDR3 is TGTGCCAGCAGCCCCCTAGAGTACAGGGGACCTTCGCTTATTTACGAGCAGTACTTC.

The V gene is TRBV19, the J gene TRBJ2-1; 11 positions agree with TRBD2. The CDR3 is 18 amino acids. Germline V CDR1 and CDR2: LNHDA, SQIVND (reference sequence). The ends lost 3 bases at V and 7 bases at J; junction bases unmatched: 14. The CDR3 DNA sequence: TGTGCCAGTAGTATGAGGCTAAGACTAGCGGGATTCGGTAATGAGCAGTTCTTC. Translation: CASSMRLRLAGFGNEQFF. Supplemented by reference TRBV19 and TRBJ2-1, the full variable domain reads DGGITQSPKYLFRKEGQNVTLSCEQNLNHDAMYWYRQDPGQGLRLIYYSQIVNDFQKGDIAEGYSVSREKKESFPLTVTSAQKNPTAFYLCASSMRLRLAGFGNEQFFGPGTRLTVL.

The genes are TRBV14 and TRBJ2-7; unclear D gene. The CDR3 consists of 12 residues. V was clipped by 3 bases and J by 4 bases, with 7 bases between them. Germline-derived CDR1 and CDR2 are SGHDN and FVKESK. CDR3 nucleotides: TGTGCCAGCAGCCACTCCGTATACGAGCAGTACTTC. Translated: CASSHSVYEQYF. The whole variable domain, remainder taken from reference TRBV14 and TRBJ2-7, is EAGVTQFPSHSVIEKGQTVTLRCDPISGHDNLYWYRRVMGKEIKFLLHFVKESKQDESGMPNNRFLAERTGGTYSTLKVQPAELEDSGVYFCASSHSVYEQYFGPGTRLTVT.

CDR3 in amino acids: CASSSTGQGRNEQFF. Written as DNA, the CDR3 is TGTGCCAGCAGCTCTACCGGACAGGGACGGAATGAGCAGTTCTTC. The rearrangement uses TRBV7-3 and TRBJ2-1, with 8 bases lining up with TRBD1. V gave up 4 bases and J gave up 7 bases; unmatched junction bases: 9. The CDR3 spans 15 residues. Germline V gene data show CDR1 as SGHTA and CDR2 as FQGTGA.

The chain combines TRBV18 with TRBJ2-7; 9 nucleotides line up with TRBD1. V was clipped by 3 bases and J by 3 bases; unmatched bases: 9. This CDR3 has 16 amino acids. Per germline, CDR1 KGHSH and CDR2 LQKENI. The CDR3 sequence is CASSPNNRGLLYEQYF. CDR3 DNA sequence: TGTGCCAGCTCACCGAACAACAGGGGGCTACTCTACGAGCAGTACTTC.